A selection of T cell receptor beta chains follows, all from one sample in a study of T-cell memory formation after mild COVID-19. TCRdb re-called the 5' RACE reads with MiXCR, one entry per CDR3 protein. Found here are 360,000 or so distinct CDR3 sequences, around 28% of them singletons; the top ten hold approximately 13%. The sample was PBMCs or a T cell subset sorted from them (not recorded which). These receptors were collected from an adult woman who had mild COVID-19 (a few samples of this study predate the infection). Cell type and time point are not known. The CDR3 runs from the conserved cysteine through the conserved F or W. D genes are given only for firm matches. Only part of the rows carry a size: once, few, many, or a class if the clone is expanded.

TGCGCCAGCAGCTTGACCCTCGGGGGGAACACTGAAGCTTTCTTT	CASSLTLGGNTEAFF	few	-	TRBV5-1	TRBJ1-1
TGTGCCAGCAGCCGGACTAGCGGGAGGGTCGTCTACGAGCAGTACTTC	CASSRTSGRVVYEQYF	-	TRBD2	TRBV5-4	TRBJ2-7
TGTGCCAGCAGCTCCCGACTAGCGGGGGGCCGGGATGAGCAGTTCTTC	CASSSRLAGGRDEQFF	few	TRBD2	TRBV7-2	TRBJ2-1
TGTGCCAGCAGCTCCACAAGGAACACTGAAGCTTTCTTT	CASSSTRNTEAFF	-	-	TRBV3-1	TRBJ1-1
TGTGCCAGCAGCCGAGGGGACAGACAGCCCCAGCATTTT	CASSRGDRQPQHF	-	TRBD1	TRBV3-1	TRBJ1-5
TGTGCCAGCAGCTTGGGGAGCGGGGTAATCCAAGAGACCCAGTACTTC	CASSLGSGVIQETQYF	-	TRBD2	TRBV5-6	TRBJ2-5
TGTGCCAGCAGCAAAGATTGGACAGGGTCCTACGAGCAGTACTTC	CASSKDWTGSYEQYF	few	TRBD1	TRBV3-1	TRBJ2-7
TGTGCCAGCAGTCCACGGACAGGGCCCTACTATGGCTACACCTTC	CASSPRTGPYYGYTF	-	TRBD1	TRBV12-3/TRBV12-4	TRBJ1-2
TGTGCCAGCAGCTTAGCTCCGCTAGCGAGTAGCACAGATACGCAGTATTTT	CASSLAPLASSTDTQYF	-	-	TRBV7-2	TRBJ2-3
TGTGCCATCAGTGAGTCGGGCGGGGGGGCCGCTGAGACCCAGTACTTC	CAISESGGGAAETQYF	-	TRBD2	TRBV10-3	TRBJ2-5
TGTGCCAGCAGTGACAGGACTAGCGGGAGGTTCCTAGCCAAAAACATTCAGTACTTC	CASSDRTSGRFLAKNIQYF	-	TRBD2	TRBV6-4	TRBJ2-4
TGTGCCAGCAGTTCCCGTGGTCAAGAGGGAAGGGAGACCCAGTACTTC	CASSSRGQEGRETQYF	few	-	TRBV27	TRBJ2-5
TGCGCCAGCAGCGCTGGAGGGCCCTACGAGCAGTACTTC	CASSAGGPYEQYF	-	-	TRBV5-1	TRBJ2-7
TGCGCCAGCAGTACGGTAGACAGGCAGCTTTATAATTCACCCCTCCACTTT	CASSTVDRQLYNSPLHF	few	-	TRBV10-2	TRBJ1-6
TGTGCCAGCAGCTTAGTCGCACGTTCCTACGAGCAGTACTTC	CASSLVARSYEQYF	-	-	TRBV7-9	TRBJ2-7
TGTGCCAGCAGCCATATTAGGTGGACGGGACTAGCGGGAGGTAGCGAGCAGTACTTC	CASSHIRWTGLAGGSEQYF	-	TRBD2	TRBV7-2	TRBJ2-7
TGTGCCAGCAGCCAAAAGGGCCCAAGACTTAGGGGGGAAGCTTTCTTT	CASSQKGPRLRGEAFF	many	-	TRBV14	TRBJ1-1
TGCGCCAGCAGCCATCCCCCCGGACTAGCGGGAGCATATTCCTACGAGCAGTACTTC	CASSHPPGLAGAYSYEQYF	-	TRBD2	TRBV4-1	TRBJ2-7
TGTGCCACCAGCAGAGAACCCATGCCCACCGGGGAGCTGTTTTTT	CATSREPMPTGELFF	once	-	TRBV15	TRBJ2-2
TGTGCCTGGAGCGTGGGTGCGTTGAATCAGCCCCAGCATTTT	CAWSVGALNQPQHF	-	-	TRBV30	TRBJ1-5
TGTGCCAGCAGCTTAGGATCCAGAGGGGGCGCATCCGATACGCAGTATTTT	CASSLGSRGGASDTQYF	-	TRBD1	TRBV11-3	TRBJ2-3
TGTGCCAGCAAGGGACAGGGGTTTAATGAGCAGTTCTTC	CASKGQGFNEQFF	-	TRBD1	TRBV12-3/TRBV12-4	TRBJ2-1
TGTGCCAGCAGCTTAGGAGGGGTTGCGACTGAAGCTTTCTTT	CASSLGGVATEAFF	-	-	TRBV11-2	TRBJ1-1
TGTGCCAGCCGATTTTTGGCAAACGAGCAGTACTTC	CASRFLANEQYF	-	-	TRBV5-8	TRBJ2-7
TGTGCCAGCAGTTTTTGGGAGACCTTATATAATTCACCCCTCCACTTT	CASSFWETLYNSPLHF	medium-sized	-	TRBV27	TRBJ1-6
TGTGCCAGCATCGGGGGGACTAACTACAATGAGCAGTTCTTC	CASIGGTNYNEQFF	few	TRBD2	TRBV28	TRBJ2-1
TGTGCCAGCAGCCGGACCGCGGGAACAGATACGCAGTATTTT	CASSRTAGTDTQYF	few	-	TRBV7-2	TRBJ2-3
TGCAGTGCTAGAGATCCCAGGGGGCATGGAAACACCATATATTTT	CSARDPRGHGNTIYF	-	TRBD1	TRBV20-1	TRBJ1-3
TGTGCCAGCAGCGTCGATACCGGGTGGGATGAGCAGTTCTTC	CASSVDTGWDEQFF	-	-	TRBV9	TRBJ2-1
TGTGCCAGCAGGGTAGCGGGAGCAGAGTCCTACGAGCAGTACTTC	CASRVAGAESYEQYF	once	TRBD2	TRBV2	TRBJ2-7
TGCAGCGTTGAAGTAGGGGACAGGGTCGGGACCCAGTACTTC	CSVEVGDRVGTQYF	-	TRBD1	TRBV29-1	TRBJ2-5
TGTGCCAGCAGTATCGGGGCGCGCGAAGATACGCAGTATTTT	CASSIGAREDTQYF	many	-	TRBV7-9	TRBJ2-3
TGCAGTGCTAGAGTAGCGGGGGTTCATACGCAGTATTTT	CSARVAGVHTQYF	few	TRBD2	TRBV20-1	TRBJ2-3
TGCGCCAGCAGTAGGGACACCATGTCTAGCTCTGGAAACACCATATATTTT	CASSRDTMSSSGNTIYF	few	-	TRBV5-1	TRBJ1-3
TGTGCCAGCAGTTTATCCCCCGGGACAGGGGGCGTCTACTACGAGCAGTACTTC	CASSLSPGTGGVYYEQYF	-	TRBD1	TRBV12-3/TRBV12-4	TRBJ2-7
TGTGCCAGCAGCTTCTGGACAGGGGCCGGGGAGCTGTTTTTT	CASSFWTGAGELFF	-	TRBD1	TRBV7-9	TRBJ2-2
TGCAGCGTTCGGACTAGCGGGGCCTACGAGCAGTACTTC	CSVRTSGAYEQYF	-	TRBD2	TRBV29-1	TRBJ2-7
TGTGCCAGCAGCTTCGGAGCGGGCACAGATACGCAGTATTTT	CASSFGAGTDTQYF	-	-	TRBV7-2	TRBJ2-3
TGCGCCAGCAGCCAAGATAGTTATAGCAGGCCGACTCAAGAGACCCAGTACTTC	CASSQDSYSRPTQETQYF	few	-	TRBV4-1	TRBJ2-5
TGTGCCTGGAGTCCTCTTCAGGTGTATTCCTACAATGAGCAGTTCTTC	CAWSPLQVYSYNEQFF	few	-	TRBV30	TRBJ2-1
TGTGCCAGCTCACGCCCTCCGACTAGCGGGACCACAGATACGCAGTATTTT	CASSRPPTSGTTDTQYF	-	TRBD2	TRBV18	TRBJ2-3
TGTGCCATCAGTGACCAGGGGTATCAGCCCCAGCATTTT	CAISDQGYQPQHF	-	-	TRBV10-3	TRBJ1-5
TGTGCCAGCAGCTTACAAGCGGGGAGCTCCTACGAGCAGTACTTC	CASSLQAGSSYEQYF	-	TRBD2	TRBV7-2	TRBJ2-7
TGTGCCAGCAGCAAACGGCGGGTCTACGAGCAGTACTTC	CASSKRRVYEQYF	few	-	TRBV5-6	TRBJ2-7
TGTGCCAGCAGGCGGGTAGGAACAGGGGAACGCGGGGAGCTGTTTTTT	CASRRVGTGERGELFF	few	TRBD1	TRBV5-5	TRBJ2-2
TGTGCCAGCAGCTTAGTACTCGGGCTAGCGGACACAGATACGCAGTATTTT	CASSLVLGLADTDTQYF	few	TRBD2	TRBV7-8	TRBJ2-3
TGTGCCAGCAGCCTACGGAATCTCGGAAAAATGAACACTGAAGCTTTCTTT	CASSLRNLGKMNTEAFF	-	-	TRBV3-1	TRBJ1-1
TGTGCCAGCAGCGTCTCTAGCGGTTCGCAGTTCTTC	CASSVSSGSQFF	-	TRBD2	TRBV7-9	TRBJ2-1
TGTGCCAGCAGTTTCTACGGGGTAGGGGCCGGGGAGCTGTTTTTT	CASSFYGVGAGELFF	few	-	TRBV12-3/TRBV12-4	TRBJ2-2
TGTGCCAGCAGCCTACACCTAAACACTGAAGCTTTCTTT	CASSLHLNTEAFF	few	-	TRBV4-2	TRBJ1-1
TGTGCCAGCAGCAAGAACAACCGGGAGCAGTACTTC	CASSKNNREQYF	few	-	TRBV7-9	TRBJ2-7
TGCAGTGCCCCACCCCCGCCTTATATTGGTACGCAGTATTTT	CSAPPPPYIGTQYF	-	-	TRBV20-1	TRBJ2-3
TGTGCCAGCAGCCAAGATCTTGGACTAATGAACACTGAAGCTTTCTTT	CASSQDLGLMNTEAFF	few	-	TRBV4-2	TRBJ1-1
TGTGCCACCAGCGACAGCCCCACGGGATACGAGCAGTACTTC	CATSDSPTGYEQYF	few	-	TRBV15	TRBJ2-7
TGTGCCAGTAGACGCGGGACAGGACTTCCCTACGAGCAGTACTTC	CASRRGTGLPYEQYF	-	TRBD1	TRBV19	TRBJ2-7
TGCAGTGCTAGAGCAGGGGTTCCTGGCTACGAGCAGTACTTC	CSARAGVPGYEQYF	-	-	TRBV20-1	TRBJ2-7
TGCGCCAGCAGCTTGGGGGGTAACAGCAATCAGCCCCAGCATTTT	CASSLGGNSNQPQHF	-	-	TRBV5-1	TRBJ1-5